The 3 T cell receptor beta chains in this list originate from one sample, sequenced in a study of blood T cell repertoires in COVID-19. The method was immunoSEQ multiplex PCR; TCRdb's version includes in-frame clones alone and lacks a portion of them. The sample records 150,000 to 200,000 clones, more than 70% being singletons. Sequencing input: peripheral blood. The receptor set was obtained from a woman aged 25 to 45 with acute or convalescent COVID-19.

Turning to this clone: Different DNA sequences within this sample yield the same CDR3. The J gene is TRBJ2-7, the V gene TRBV6-5, with no clear D. The CDR3 is 11 residues long. V shed 4 bases and J shed 2 bases, with 3 bases lying between them. Per the germline V gene, CDR1 is MNHEY and CDR2 is SVGAGI. CDR3 bases: TGTGCCAGCAGTTCTCCCTACGAGCAGTACTTC. Its protein is CASSSPYEQYF.

This chain links TRBV9 with TRBJ2-3; 10 bases match TRBD2. V lost 2 bases and J lost 5; bases outside the gene matches: 8. The CDR3 extends over 16 amino acids. CDR1 and CDR2 from the germline V gene are SGDLS and YYNGEE. CDR3 nucleotides: TGTGCCAGCAGCGTGGGCGGTAGCGGGAGGTTAGATACGCAGTATTTT. Residues: CASSVGGSGRLDTQYF.

The chain combines TRBV24-1 with TRBJ2-1, with D possibly matching TRBD2 (6 bases). CDR1 and CDR2 from the germline V gene are KGHDR and SFDVKD. Deletions cut 0 bases from V and 9 bases from J, with 14 bases between. The CDR3 is 15 residues long. The CDR3 region is CATSDLQEGPFEQFF. The CDR3 DNA sequence: TGTGCCACCAGTGATTTGCAGGAGGGCCCATTTGAGCAGTTCTTC.